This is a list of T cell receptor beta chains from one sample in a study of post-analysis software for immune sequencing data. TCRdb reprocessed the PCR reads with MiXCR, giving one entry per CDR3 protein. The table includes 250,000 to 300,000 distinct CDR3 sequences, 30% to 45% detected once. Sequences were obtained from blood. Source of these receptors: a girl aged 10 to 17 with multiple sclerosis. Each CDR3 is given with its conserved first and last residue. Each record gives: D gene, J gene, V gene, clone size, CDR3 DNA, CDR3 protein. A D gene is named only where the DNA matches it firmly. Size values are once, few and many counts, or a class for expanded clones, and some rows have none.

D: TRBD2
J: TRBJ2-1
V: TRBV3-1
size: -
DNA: TGTGCCAGCAGCCAAGAGAGCGGGGTGATGGGTGAGCAGTTCTTC
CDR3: CASSQESGVMGEQFF

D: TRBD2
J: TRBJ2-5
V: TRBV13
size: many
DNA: TGTGCCAGCAGCGCGGCCTCTAGCGGGGGTGAGACCCAGTACTTC
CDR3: CASSAASSGGETQYF

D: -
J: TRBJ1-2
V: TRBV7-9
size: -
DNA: TGTGCCAGCAGCTTCTTATCGAACACCTGGAACTATGGCTACACCTTC
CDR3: CASSFLSNTWNYGYTF

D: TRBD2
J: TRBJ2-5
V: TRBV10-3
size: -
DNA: TGTGCCATCAGTGTTGGGACTAGCGGGAGGGCCTCGGAGGAGACCCAGTACTTC
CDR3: CAISVGTSGRASEETQYF

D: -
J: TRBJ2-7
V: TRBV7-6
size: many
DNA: TGTGCCAGCAGCTTAACAATAGCGGCCCCCTACGAGCAGTACTTC
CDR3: CASSLTIAAPYEQYF

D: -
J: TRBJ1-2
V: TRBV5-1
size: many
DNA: TGCGCCAGCAGCTTGGGCGAGGGAAAATATGGCTACACCTTC
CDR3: CASSLGEGKYGYTF

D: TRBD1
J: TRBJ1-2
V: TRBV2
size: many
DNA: TGTGCCAGCAGTAGCAGACAGGGGGAAGGAAACTATGGCTACACCTTC
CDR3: CASSSRQGEGNYGYTF

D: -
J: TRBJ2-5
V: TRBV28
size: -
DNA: TGCGCCAGCACCCAGGGCAGGGACGAGACCCAGTACTTC
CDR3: CASTQGRDETQYF

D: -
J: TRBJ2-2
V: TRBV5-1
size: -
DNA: TGCGCCAGCAGCTTGGGGCGATCTAGCCGAATAGGTACCGGGGAGCTGTTTTTT
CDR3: CASSLGRSSRIGTGELFF

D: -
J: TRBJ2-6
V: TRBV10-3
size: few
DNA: TGTGCCATCAGCGGACAGCTATCTGGGGCCAACGTCCGGACTTTC
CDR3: CAISGQLSGANVRTF

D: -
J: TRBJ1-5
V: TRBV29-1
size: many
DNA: TGCAGCGTTGAAGATGACAGTTTTTCCAATCAGCCCCAGCATTTT
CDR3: CSVEDDSFSNQPQHF

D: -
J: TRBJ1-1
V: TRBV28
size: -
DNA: TGTGCCATCAGTGAGGTTATGAACACTGAAGCTTTCTTT
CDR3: CAISEVMNTEAFF

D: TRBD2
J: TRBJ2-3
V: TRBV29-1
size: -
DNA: TGCAGCGGCTTTGGGAGCGGGAGTTTTTCCCCCGATACGCAGTATTTT
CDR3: CSGFGSGSFSPDTQYF

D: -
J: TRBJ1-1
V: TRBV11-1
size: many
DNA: TGTGCCAGCAGCTCTGGGGCGGCCACTGAAGCTTTCTTT
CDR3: CASSSGAATEAFF

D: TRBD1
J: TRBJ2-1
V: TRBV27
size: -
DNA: TGTGCCAGCAGTCCCGGACAGGGGGTCTTCTGGGAGCAGTTCTTC
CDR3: CASSPGQGVFWEQFF

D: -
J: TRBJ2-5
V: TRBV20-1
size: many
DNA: TGCAGTGCTAGACCCTTGGAGGAGACCCAGTACTTC
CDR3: CSARPLEETQYF

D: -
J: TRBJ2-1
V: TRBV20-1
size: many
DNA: TGCAGTGCTAGAGGCCTTCTTAGCCCATCCTACAATGAGCAGTTCTTC
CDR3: CSARGLLSPSYNEQFF

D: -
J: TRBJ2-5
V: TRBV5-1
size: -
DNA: TGCGCCAGCAGCTGGTCAGGGGTTCAAGAGACCCAGTACTTC
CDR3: CASSWSGVQETQYF

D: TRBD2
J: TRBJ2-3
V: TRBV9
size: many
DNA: TGTGCCAGCAGCGTAGGGGGACTAAGCACAGATACGCAGTATTTT
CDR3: CASSVGGLSTDTQYF

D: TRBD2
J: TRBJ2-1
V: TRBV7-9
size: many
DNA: TGTGCCAGCAGCCCGGGACTAGCGGGAGGGCCCACGGATGAGCAGTTCTTC
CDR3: CASSPGLAGGPTDEQFF

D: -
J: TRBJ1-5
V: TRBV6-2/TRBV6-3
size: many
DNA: TGTGCCAGCAGTTACGACGGATACAATCAGCCCCAGCATTTT
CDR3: CASSYDGYNQPQHF

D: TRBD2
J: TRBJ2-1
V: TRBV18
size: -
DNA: TGTGCCAGCTCACAACTCGACCCCAAGCGGGGTTTGGATGAGCAGTTCTTC
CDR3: CASSQLDPKRGLDEQFF

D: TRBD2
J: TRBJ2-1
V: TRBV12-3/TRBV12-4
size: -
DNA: TGTGCCAGCAGTTTAGTAGCGGGGGGCCGTGAGGAGCAGTTCTTC
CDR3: CASSLVAGGREEQFF

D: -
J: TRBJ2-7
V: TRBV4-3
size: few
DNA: TGCGCCAGCAGCCAAGGTCGCAGTTTTTCCTACGAGCAGTACTTC
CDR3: CASSQGRSFSYEQYF

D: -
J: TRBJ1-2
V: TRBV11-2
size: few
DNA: TGTGCCAGCAGCTTAGCCCCCTTATCGAGGGAAGCTAACTATGGCTACACCTTC
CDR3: CASSLAPLSREANYGYTF

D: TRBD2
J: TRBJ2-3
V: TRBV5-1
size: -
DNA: TGCGCCAGCAGCCCCCCGGGACTACTCACAGATACGCAGTATTTT
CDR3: CASSPPGLLTDTQYF

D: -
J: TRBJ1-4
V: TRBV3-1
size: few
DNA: TGTGCCAGCAGCCAAACGGGGTGCGAAAAACTGTTTTTT
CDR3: CASSQTGCEKLFF

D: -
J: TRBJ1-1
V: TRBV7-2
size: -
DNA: TGTGCCAGCAGCTGGGGGCGGCTGAGCACTGAAGCTTTCTTT
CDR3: CASSWGRLSTEAFF

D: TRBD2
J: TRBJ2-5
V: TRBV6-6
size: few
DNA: TGTGCCAGCAGTTACTCGGGTGTGGCGGGGGGGCGGAAGACCCAGTACTTC
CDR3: CASSYSGVAGGRKTQYF

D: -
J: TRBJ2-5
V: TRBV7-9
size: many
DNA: TGTGCCAGCAGCGCGCAGGTTGGAGAGACCCAGTACTTC
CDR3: CASSAQVGETQYF

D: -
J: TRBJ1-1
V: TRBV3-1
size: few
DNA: TGTGCCAGCAGCCTCCGGGACGGAGGCCGGTACTCTGAAGCTTTCTTT
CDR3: CASSLRDGGRYSEAFF

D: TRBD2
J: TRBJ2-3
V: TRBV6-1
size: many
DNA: TGTGCCAGCAGTGCAGTTGGGACTAGCGGGAGTAAGTGGGATACGCAGTATTTT
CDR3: CASSAVGTSGSKWDTQYF

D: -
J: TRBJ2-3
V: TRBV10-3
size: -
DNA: TGTGCCACCTTCCCCGCGCAGGGTTGGGCAGATACGCAGTATTTT
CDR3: CATFPAQGWADTQYF

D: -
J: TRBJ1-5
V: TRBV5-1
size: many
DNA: TGCGCCAGCAGCTTGGCAGAGGATCAGCCCCAGCATTTT
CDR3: CASSLAEDQPQHF

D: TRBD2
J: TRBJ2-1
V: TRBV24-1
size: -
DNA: TGTGCCACCAGTGATTTCTCGGGAGGGTGGAATGAGCAGTTCTTC
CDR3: CATSDFSGGWNEQFF

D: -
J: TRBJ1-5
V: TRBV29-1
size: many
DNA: TGCAGCGTTGAGGTACATCAGCCCCAGCATTTT
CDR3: CSVEVHQPQHF

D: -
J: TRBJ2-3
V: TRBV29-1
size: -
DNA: TGCAGCGTCGTTAGGAGCTCCACAGATACGCAGTATTTT
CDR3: CSVVRSSTDTQYF

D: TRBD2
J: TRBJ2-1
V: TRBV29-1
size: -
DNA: TGCAGCGTTGAAGGGACTAGCGGGGCAAATGAGCAGTTCTTC
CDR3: CSVEGTSGANEQFF

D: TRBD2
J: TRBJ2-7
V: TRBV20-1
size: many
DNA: TGCAGTGCCTTGGATGGACTAGCAACCTACGAGCAGTACTTC
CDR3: CSALDGLATYEQYF

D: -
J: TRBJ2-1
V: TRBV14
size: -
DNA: TGTGCCAGCAGCCAAGCCGACTGGGATGAGCAGTTCTTC
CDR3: CASSQADWDEQFF

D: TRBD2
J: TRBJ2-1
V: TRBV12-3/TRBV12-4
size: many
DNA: TGTGCCAGCAGTTCGAGCGGGAGCTCCTACAATGAGCAGTTCTTC
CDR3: CASSSSGSSYNEQFF